This passage covers 23 T cell receptor beta chains from one sample sequenced in a study of neurological immune-mediated disorders. TCRdb ran MiXCR on the 5' RACE reads and lists one entry per CDR3 protein. The data hold 55,000 to 70,000 distinct CDR3 sequences, with over 9.5% observed a single time. The specimen sequenced was PBMCs. The receptors shown here come from a man in his 60s in good health.

This clonotype was recorded at least ten times. The chain is built from TRBV18 and TRBJ1-6, with D perhaps TRBD1 (5 bases). The CDR3 consists of 15 residues. CDR1 KGHSH and CDR2 LQKENI come from the germline V gene. Trimming cost V 3 bases and J 7 bases, with 13 bases left between them. In DNA, the CDR3 is TGTGCCAGCTCACCTACCCCAGGGACGAATTCACCCCTCCACTTT. This translates into CASSPTPGTNSPLHF.

This clonotype was seen ten or more times. J is TRBJ1-1 and V is TRBV12-3 or TRBV12-4; D unclear. Trimming took 6 bases from V and 1 from J, leaving 15 bases between them. This CDR3 spans 15 amino acids. CDR3 DNA: TGTGCCAGCAGGAAGTACCCTGAGGGGAACACTGAAGCTTTCTTT. This encodes CASRKYPEGNTEAFF.

This clonotype was counted at least ten times. V and J are TRBV9 and TRBJ1-2; D not certain. CDR1 is SGDLS and CDR2 is YYNGEE in the germline V gene. V was cut by 1 base and J by 4 bases, with 11 bases left in between. This CDR3 is built from 14 residues. Here the CDR3 DNA reads TGTGCCAGCAGCGTAAGATCAGAGGCCTATGGCTACACCTTC. Its translation: CASSVRSEAYGYTF. Filled out from reference TRBV9 and TRBJ1-2, the complete variable domain reads DSGVTQTPKHLITATGQRVTLRCSPRSGDLSVYWYQQSLDQGLQFLIQYYNGEERAKGNILERFSAQQFPDLHSELNLSSLELGDSALYFCASSVRSEAYGYTFGSGTRLTVV.

A few counts support this clonotype. The chain carries TRBV30 and TRBJ1-3, with D perhaps matching TRBD1 (6 bases). V was shortened by 3 bases and J by 10 bases, with 16 bases between the two germline ends. Germline V gives CDR1 GTSNPN, CDR2 SVGIG (reference sequence). This CDR3 region has 13 residues. The CDR3 DNA reads as TGTGCCTGGAGCGACCGATGGGGGCAAACCATATATTTT. Protein sequence: CAWSDRWGQTIYF.

There are many counts of this clonotype. The chain joins TRBV7-2 to TRBJ2-6, with 11 nucleotides matching TRBD1. Trimming cost V 4 bases and J 4 bases; bases outside gene matches: 9. There are 18 residues in the CDR3. Germline V gives CDR1 SGHTA, CDR2 FQGNSA. The CDR3 loop reads CASSSPGQGVTGANVLTF. The CDR3 DNA is TGTGCCAGCAGCTCTCCGGGACAGGGGGTAACCGGGGCCAACGTCCTGACTTTC.

This clonotype has at least ten counts. The rearrangement uses TRBV5-6 and TRBJ1-3; D call uncertain. CDR1 and CDR2 from the germline V gene are SGHDT and YYEEEE. CDR3 length: 17 amino acids. V lost 1 base and J 0 bases, leaving 14 bases between the germline ends. The CDR3 DNA follows: TGTGCCAGCAGCTTGACTGGAGCTTCGTACTCTGGAAACACCATATATTTT. Residues: CASSLTGASYSGNTIYF.

This clonotype appeared a single time. Germline is not matched at one junction end, which may reflect a read error. This chain links TRBV12-3 or TRBV12-4 with TRBJ2-7; D perhaps matches TRBD1 (5 bases). The CDR3 has 12 residues. CDR3 region: CASSFDSYEQHF. The CDR3 region has the DNA TGCGCCAGCAGTTTTGACAGTTACGAGCAGCACTTC.

Comments on this clonotype: The conserved phenylalanine or tryptophan normally closing the CDR3 is absent here, so this likely arose from a read error. The chain links TRBV7-2 to TRBJ1-6; weak D call: TRBD1 (6 bases). Trimming took 8 bases from V and 7 from J, leaving 12 bases between them. The CDR3 loop spans 13 amino acids. CDR1 and CDR2 from the germline V gene are SGHTA and FQGNSA. The CDR3 here is CASAGQSNSPLHL. The CDR3 bases are TGTGCCAGCGCCGGACAGTCGAATTCACCCCTCCACTTA.

This clonotype was seen at least ten times. V and J are TRBV27 and TRBJ2-1; 13 bases map to TRBD2. Trimming removed 10 bases from V and 5 bases from J; junction bases left unmatched: 5. Germline V gene lookup returns CDR1 MNHEY and CDR2 SMNVEV (reference sequence). The CDR3 contains 14 residues. CDR3 in DNA: TGTGCCATTGGACTAGCGGGGGTTGACAATGAGCAGTTCTTC. This gives the protein CAIGLAGVDNEQFF.

This clonotype was seen repeatedly, ten times or more. The rearrangement joins TRBV5-5 to TRBJ2-2; weak D call: TRBD2 (5 bases). In germline, CDR1 is SGHKS, CDR2 YYEKEE (reference sequence). V lost 1 base, J lost 1 base, and 11 bases lay in between. The CDR3 extends over 16 amino acids. Written as DNA, the CDR3 is TGTGCCAGCAGCTTGTTTAGCGCGAGGAACACCGGGGAGCTGTTTTTT. Its translation: CASSLFSARNTGELFF.

In this sample, this clonotype turned up many times. The rearrangement uses TRBV7-2 and TRBJ1-4; possibly TRBD1 for D (5 bases). Per germline, CDR1 SGHTA and CDR2 FQGNSA. The CDR3 is made up of 16 amino acids. The V gene lost 2 bases and the J gene lost 6 bases, with 16 bases spanning the gap. The CDR3 sequence is CASSLMGREAYEKLFF. The CDR3 region has the DNA TGTGCCAGCAGCTTAATGGGACGGGAAGCTTATGAAAAACTGTTTTTT.

The sample holds many counts of this clonotype. V usage is TRBV28 and J usage is TRBJ1-5; TRBD1 aligns across 9 bases. The germline V gene encodes CDR1 MDHEN and CDR2 SYDVKM. This CDR3 is 13 amino acids long. Unmatched junction bases numbered 5, after V lost 5 bases and J lost 9 bases. DNA for the CDR3: TGTGCCAGCAGTCGGGACAGGGAGTGGCCCCAGCATTTT. Protein sequence: CASSRDREWPQHF.

This clonotype has at least ten counts. This chain connects TRBV20-1 to TRBJ2-5; 8 nucleotides line up with TRBD1. V shed 2 bases and J 4 bases; nucleotides not matched to a gene: 12. The length of the CDR3 is 16 residues. CDR1 and CDR2 (germline): DFQATT, SNEGSKA (reference sequence). CDR3 amino acids: CSARTRAGGGVETQYF. CDR3 nucleotides: TGCAGTGCTAGAACTAGGGCAGGGGGCGGGGTAGAGACCCAGTACTTC.

Points on this clonotype: An end of the junction differs from the germline gene, which may be a read error. This chain uses TRBV7-9 with TRBJ2-6; D might be TRBD1 (6 bases). Germline CDR1 and CDR2: SEHNR and FQNEAQ (reference sequence). This CDR3 has 16 residues. The CDR3 DNA reads TGTGCCAGCAGCTTAGAGACGACAGGTGGGGACAACGTCCTGACTTTC. Residues: CASSLETTGGDNVLTF.

This clonotype was recorded many times. The chain employs TRBV7-2 and TRBJ1-1; perhaps TRBD1 as D (6 bases). This CDR3 is built from 14 residues. V gave up 3 bases and J gave up 6 bases, with 14 bases separating them. Germline assignment: CDR1 SGHTA and CDR2 FQGNSA. CDR3: CASSFPGVGAEAFF. In DNA form, the CDR3 reads TGTGCCAGCAGCTTCCCAGGGGTCGGAGCTGAAGCTTTCTTT.

In its sample, this clonotype was seen many times. The rearrangement uses TRBV15 and TRBJ1-2; 7 nucleotides align to TRBD1. CDR1 is LNHNV, CDR2 YYDKDF, per germline (reference sequence). The CDR3 loop spans 15 amino acids. The trim removed 0 bases at V and 0 bases at J, leaving 1 base unmatched. The CDR3 here is CATSREGQANYGYTF. The CDR3 DNA reads TGTGCCACCAGCAGAGAAGGACAGGCTAACTATGGCTACACCTTC. Combining the CDR3 with reference TRBV15 and TRBJ1-2 gives the whole variable domain DAMVIQNPRYQVTQFGKPVTLSCSQTLNHNVMYWYQQKSSQAPKLLFHYYDKDFNNEADTPDNFQSRRPNTSFCFLDIRSPGLGDTAMYLCATSREGQANYGYTFGSGTRLTVV.

This clonotype was recorded at least ten times. The chain carries TRBV5-6 and TRBJ1-5; D gene uncertain. This CDR3 is built from 14 residues. The V end was cut by 3 bases, the J end by 2 bases, with 9 bases between. The germline V gene has CDR1 SGHDT and CDR2 YYEEEE. CDR3 loop: CASSSSVGNQPQHF. CDR3 coding DNA: TGTGCCAGCAGCTCCTCGGTTGGCAATCAGCCCCAGCATTTT. Supplemented by reference TRBV5-6 and TRBJ1-5, the full variable domain reads DAGVTQSPTHLIKTRGQQVTLRCSPKSGHDTVSWYQQALGQGPQFIFQYYEEEERQRGNFPDRFSGHQFPNYSSELNVNALLLGDSALYLCASSSSVGNQPQHFGDGTRLSIL.

There are many counts of this clonotype. V gene TRBV20-1 combines with J gene TRBJ2-5, with a possible D match to TRBD2 (6 bases). V gave up 3 bases and J gave up 5 bases, with 19 bases separating them. The germline V gene encodes CDR1 DFQATT and CDR2 SNEGSKA (reference sequence). CDR3 length: 15 residues. The CDR3: CSASLAGGMWETQYF. The CDR3, as DNA: TGCAGTGCTAGTTTAGCCGGAGGGATGTGGGAGACCCAGTACTTC.

Ten or more counts support this clonotype. V and J are TRBV7-3 and TRBJ2-1; D not certain. This CDR3 spans 13 amino acids. The V end lost 5 bases, the J end lost 4 bases, and 9 bases lay between the germline ends. The germline CDR1 and CDR2 sequences are SGHTA and FQGTGA. The CDR3 sequence is CASSRQEYNEQFF. The CDR3 DNA follows: TGTGCCAGCAGCCGACAAGAATACAATGAGCAGTTCTTC.

This clonotype was observed at least ten times. The chain combines TRBV20-1 with TRBJ2-7, with D unclear. The CDR3 is 11 amino acids. Trimming cost V 3 bases and J 7 bases, with 10 bases left between them. Germline CDR1 is DFQATT and CDR2 is SNEGSKA (reference sequence). CDR3 nucleotides: TGCAGTGCTAGCCCCCTAGGGGAGCAGTACTTC. Amino acids: CSASPLGEQYF.

This clonotype was recorded at least ten times. This sequence joins TRBV20-1 and TRBJ1-1, with D perhaps matching TRBD1 (6 bases). Germline CDR1 and CDR2: DFQATT and SNEGSKA (reference sequence). Between the trimmed V and J ends, which lost 5 bases and 1 base, there was a span of 8 bases. This CDR3 contains 12 residues. Written as DNA, the CDR3 is TGCAGTGCTGTACAGGGGAACACTGAAGCTTTCTTT. It translates to CSAVQGNTEAFF.

This clonotype was seen ten or more times. V is TRBV29-1 and J is TRBJ2-1; a weak D match, TRBD1 (6 bases). Trimming left V 5 bases short and J 5 bases short, with 13 bases between. The CDR3 is made up of 13 amino acids. The germline gives CDR1 SQVTM, CDR2 ANQGSEA. The CDR3: CSVHRVQDNEQFF. CDR3 nucleotides: TGCAGCGTTCACAGGGTACAGGACAATGAGCAGTTCTTC.

This clonotype turned up a few times. This may be a read error, as it is one base from a much larger clone. The V gene is TRBV3-1, the J gene TRBJ2-5; 7 bases fit TRBD2. Trimming at V came to 3 bases and at J to 1 base, leaving 2 bases not matched to a gene. Per germline, CDR1 LGHDT and CDR2 YNNKEL (reference sequence). The CDR3 has 14 residues. The CDR3 DNA follows: TGTGCCAGCAGCCATCGCGGGGGCCAAGAGACCCAGTACTTC. Its translation is CASSHRGGQETQYF.